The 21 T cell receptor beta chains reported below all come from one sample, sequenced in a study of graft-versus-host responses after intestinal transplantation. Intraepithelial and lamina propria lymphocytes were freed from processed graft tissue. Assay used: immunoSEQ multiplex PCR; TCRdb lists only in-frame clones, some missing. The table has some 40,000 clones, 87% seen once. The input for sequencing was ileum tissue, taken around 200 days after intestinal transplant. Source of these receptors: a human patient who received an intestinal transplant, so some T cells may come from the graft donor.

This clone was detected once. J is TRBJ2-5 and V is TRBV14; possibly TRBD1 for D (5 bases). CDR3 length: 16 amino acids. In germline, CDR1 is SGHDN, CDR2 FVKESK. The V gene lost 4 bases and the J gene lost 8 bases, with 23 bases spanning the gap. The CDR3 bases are TGTGCCAGCAGCCCCGGTTGGAATCGGCAGGGCGGCACCCAGTACTTC. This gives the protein CASSPGWNRQGGTQYF.

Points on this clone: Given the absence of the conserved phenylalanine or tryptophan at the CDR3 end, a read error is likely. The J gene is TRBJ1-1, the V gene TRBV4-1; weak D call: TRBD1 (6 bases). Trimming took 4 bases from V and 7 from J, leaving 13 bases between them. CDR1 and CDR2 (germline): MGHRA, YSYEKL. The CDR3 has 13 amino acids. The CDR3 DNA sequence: TGCGCCAGCAGCCGCGCGGGGGCCGTTGAAGCTTTCTCT. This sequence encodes CASSRAGAVEAFS.

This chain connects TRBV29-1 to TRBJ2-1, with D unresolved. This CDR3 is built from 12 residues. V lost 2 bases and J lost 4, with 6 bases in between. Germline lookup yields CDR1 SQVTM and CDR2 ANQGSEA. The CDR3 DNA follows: TGCAGCGTTGAACCACAGTACAATGAGCAGTTCTTC. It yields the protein CSVEPQYNEQFF.

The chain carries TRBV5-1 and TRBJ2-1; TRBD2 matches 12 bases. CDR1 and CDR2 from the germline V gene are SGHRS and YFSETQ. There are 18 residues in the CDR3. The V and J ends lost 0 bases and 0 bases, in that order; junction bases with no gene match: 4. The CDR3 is CASSLGLAGAFSYNEQFF. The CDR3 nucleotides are TGCGCCAGCAGCTTGGGACTAGCGGGAGCCTTCTCCTACAATGAGCAGTTCTTC.

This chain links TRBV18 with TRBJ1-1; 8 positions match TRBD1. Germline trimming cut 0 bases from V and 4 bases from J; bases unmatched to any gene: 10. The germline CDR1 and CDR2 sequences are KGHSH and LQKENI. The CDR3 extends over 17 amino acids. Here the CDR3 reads CASSPPAPGGIGTEAFF. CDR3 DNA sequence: TGTGCCAGCTCACCACCGGCGCCAGGGGGCATAGGCACTGAAGCTTTCTTT.

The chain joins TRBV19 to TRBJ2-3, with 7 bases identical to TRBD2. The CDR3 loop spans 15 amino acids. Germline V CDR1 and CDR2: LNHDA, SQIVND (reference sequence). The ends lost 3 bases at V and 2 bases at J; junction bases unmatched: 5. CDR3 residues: CASSMVAGYTDTQYF. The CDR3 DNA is TGTGCCAGTAGTATGGTAGCGGGCTACACAGATACGCAGTATTTT.

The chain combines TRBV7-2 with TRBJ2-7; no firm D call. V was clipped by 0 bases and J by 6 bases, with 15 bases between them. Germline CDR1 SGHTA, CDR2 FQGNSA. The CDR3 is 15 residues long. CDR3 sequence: CASSLATGSTCEQYF. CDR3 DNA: TGTGCCAGCAGCTTAGCGACCGGGTCCACCTGCGAGCAGTACTTC.

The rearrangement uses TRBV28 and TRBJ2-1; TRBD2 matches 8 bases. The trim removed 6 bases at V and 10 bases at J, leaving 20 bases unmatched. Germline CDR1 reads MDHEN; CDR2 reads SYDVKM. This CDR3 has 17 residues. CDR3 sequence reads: CASSPRHVAGWIREQFF. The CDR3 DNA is TGTGCCAGCAGCCCCCGACACGTAGCGGGATGGATCAGGGAGCAGTTCTTC. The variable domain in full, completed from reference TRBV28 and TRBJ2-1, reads DVKVTQSSRYLVKRTGEKVFLECVQDMDHENMFWYRQDPGLGLRLIYFSYDVKMKEKGDIPEGYSVSREKKERFSLILESASTNQTSMYLCASSPRHVAGWIREQFFGPGTRLTVL.

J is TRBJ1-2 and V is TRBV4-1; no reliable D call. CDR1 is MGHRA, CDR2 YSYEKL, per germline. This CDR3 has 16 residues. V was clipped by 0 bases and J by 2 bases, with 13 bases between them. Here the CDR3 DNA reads TGCGCCAGCAGCCAAGAAGGGATTGCCAGGAACTATGGCTACACCTTC. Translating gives CASSQEGIARNYGYTF.

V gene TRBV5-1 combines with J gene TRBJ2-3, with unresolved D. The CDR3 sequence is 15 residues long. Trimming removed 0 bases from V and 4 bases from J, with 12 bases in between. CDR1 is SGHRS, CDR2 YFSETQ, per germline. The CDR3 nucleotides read TGCGCCAGCAGCTTGGGGATTTTGGACCCAGATACGCAGTATTTT. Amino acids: CASSLGILDPDTQYF.

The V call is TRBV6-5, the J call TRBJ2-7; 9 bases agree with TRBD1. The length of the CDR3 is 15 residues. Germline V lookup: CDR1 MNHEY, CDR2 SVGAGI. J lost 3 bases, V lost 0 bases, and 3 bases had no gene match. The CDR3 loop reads CASSYSPGQGYEQYF. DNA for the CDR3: TGTGCCAGCAGTTACTCGCCGGGACAGGGCTACGAGCAGTACTTC.

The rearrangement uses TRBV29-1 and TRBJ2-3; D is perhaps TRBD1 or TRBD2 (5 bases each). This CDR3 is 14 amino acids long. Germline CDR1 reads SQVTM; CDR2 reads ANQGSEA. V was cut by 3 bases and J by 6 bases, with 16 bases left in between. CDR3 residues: CSVDDGAGADTQYF. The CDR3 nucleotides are TGCAGCGTTGATGACGGGGCTGGGGCGGATACGCAGTATTTT.

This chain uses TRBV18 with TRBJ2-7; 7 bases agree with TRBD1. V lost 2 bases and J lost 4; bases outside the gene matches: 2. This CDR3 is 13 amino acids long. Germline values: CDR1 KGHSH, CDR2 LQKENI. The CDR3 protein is CASSPGQDYEQYF. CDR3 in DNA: TGTGCCAGCTCACCAGGACAGGATTACGAGCAGTACTTC.

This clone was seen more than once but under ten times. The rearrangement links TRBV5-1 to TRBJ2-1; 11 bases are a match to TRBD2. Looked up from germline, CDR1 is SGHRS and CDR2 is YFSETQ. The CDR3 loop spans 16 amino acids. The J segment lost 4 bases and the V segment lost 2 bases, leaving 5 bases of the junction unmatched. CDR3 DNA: TGCGCCAGCAGCTTTTCCTTAGCGGGGGGGTACAATGAGCAGTTCTTC. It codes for CASSFSLAGGYNEQFF.

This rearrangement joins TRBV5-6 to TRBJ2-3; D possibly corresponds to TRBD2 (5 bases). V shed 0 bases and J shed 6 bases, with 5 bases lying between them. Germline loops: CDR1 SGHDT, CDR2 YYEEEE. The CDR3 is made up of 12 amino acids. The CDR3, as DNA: TGTGCCAGCAGCTTGGCGGGGGATACGCAGTATTTT. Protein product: CASSLAGDTQYF.

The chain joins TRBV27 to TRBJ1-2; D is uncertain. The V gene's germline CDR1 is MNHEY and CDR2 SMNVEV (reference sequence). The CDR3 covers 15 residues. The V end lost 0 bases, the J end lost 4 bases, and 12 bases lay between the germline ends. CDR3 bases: TGTGCCAGCAGTTTATCCCCCCGGGGATCCTATGGCTACACCTTC. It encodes CASSLSPRGSYGYTF.

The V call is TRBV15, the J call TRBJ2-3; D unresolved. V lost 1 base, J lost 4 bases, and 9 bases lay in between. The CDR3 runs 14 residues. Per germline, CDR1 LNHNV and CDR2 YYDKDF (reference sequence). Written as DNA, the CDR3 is TGTGCCACCAGCAGAGGTGCCGGGCCAGATACGCAGTATTTT. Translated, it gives CATSRGAGPDTQYF.

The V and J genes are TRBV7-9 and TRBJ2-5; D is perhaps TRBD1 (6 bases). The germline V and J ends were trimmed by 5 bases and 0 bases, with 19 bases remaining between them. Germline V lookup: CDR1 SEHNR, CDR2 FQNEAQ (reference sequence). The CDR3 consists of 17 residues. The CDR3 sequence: CASSPLPGRGYQETQYF. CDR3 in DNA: TGTGCCAGCAGCCCCCTGCCCGGCAGGGGTTACCAAGAGACCCAGTACTTC.

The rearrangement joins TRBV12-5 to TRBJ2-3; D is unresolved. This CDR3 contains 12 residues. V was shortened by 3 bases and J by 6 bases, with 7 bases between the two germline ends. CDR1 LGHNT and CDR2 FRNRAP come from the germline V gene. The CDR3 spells CASGLGLDTQYF. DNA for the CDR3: TGTGCTAGTGGTTTAGGGCTCGATACGCAGTATTTT.

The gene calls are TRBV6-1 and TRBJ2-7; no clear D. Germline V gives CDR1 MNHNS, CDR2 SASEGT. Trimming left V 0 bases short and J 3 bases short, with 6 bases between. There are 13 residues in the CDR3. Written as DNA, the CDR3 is TGTGCCAGCAGTGAAGCCTTCGGCTACGAGCAGTACTTC. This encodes CASSEAFGYEQYF.

The CDR3 protein is CASSLSSGRTYIQYF. The DNA of the CDR3 is TGTGCCAGCAGTCTAAGTAGCGGGAGGACATACATTCAGTACTTC. V is TRBV28 and J is TRBJ2-4, with 10 bases that match TRBD2. In germline, CDR1 is MDHEN, CDR2 SYDVKM. The CDR3 length is 15 residues. V shed 5 bases, J shed 8 bases, and the junction held 9 bases outside the gene matches.